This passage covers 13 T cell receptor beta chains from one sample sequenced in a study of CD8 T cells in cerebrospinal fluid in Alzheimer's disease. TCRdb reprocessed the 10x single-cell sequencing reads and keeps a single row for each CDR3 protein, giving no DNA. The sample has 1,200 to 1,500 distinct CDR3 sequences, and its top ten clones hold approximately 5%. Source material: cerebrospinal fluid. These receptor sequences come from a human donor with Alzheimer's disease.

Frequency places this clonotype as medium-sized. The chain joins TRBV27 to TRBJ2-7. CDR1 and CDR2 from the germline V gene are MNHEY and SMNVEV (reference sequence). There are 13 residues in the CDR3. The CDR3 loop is CASSLSLRYEQYF.

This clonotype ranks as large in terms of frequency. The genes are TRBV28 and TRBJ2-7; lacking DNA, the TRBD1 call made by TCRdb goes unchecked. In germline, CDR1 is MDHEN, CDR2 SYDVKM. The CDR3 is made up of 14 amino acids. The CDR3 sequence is CASSFDRASYEQYF.

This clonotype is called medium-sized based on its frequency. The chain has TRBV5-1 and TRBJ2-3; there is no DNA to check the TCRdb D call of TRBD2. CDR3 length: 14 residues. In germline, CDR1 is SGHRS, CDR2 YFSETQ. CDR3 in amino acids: CASSLSGAGDTQYF.

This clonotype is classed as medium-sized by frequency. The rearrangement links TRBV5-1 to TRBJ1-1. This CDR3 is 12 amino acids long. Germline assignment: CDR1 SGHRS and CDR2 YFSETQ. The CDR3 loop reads CASSLSNTEAFF.

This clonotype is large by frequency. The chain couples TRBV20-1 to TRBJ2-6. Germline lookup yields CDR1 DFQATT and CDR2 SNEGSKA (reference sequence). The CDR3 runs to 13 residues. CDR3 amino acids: CSARDAGANVLTF.

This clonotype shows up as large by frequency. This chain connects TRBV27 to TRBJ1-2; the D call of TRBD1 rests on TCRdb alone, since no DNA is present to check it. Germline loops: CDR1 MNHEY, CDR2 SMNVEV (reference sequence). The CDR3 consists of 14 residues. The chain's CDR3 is CASSLQGGNYGYTF.

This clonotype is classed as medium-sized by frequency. The CDR3 sequence is CASSPEVGSAGELFF. This chain joins TRBV11-1 and TRBJ2-2. The CDR3 extends over 15 amino acids. Per germline, CDR1 SGHAT and CDR2 FQDESV (reference sequence).

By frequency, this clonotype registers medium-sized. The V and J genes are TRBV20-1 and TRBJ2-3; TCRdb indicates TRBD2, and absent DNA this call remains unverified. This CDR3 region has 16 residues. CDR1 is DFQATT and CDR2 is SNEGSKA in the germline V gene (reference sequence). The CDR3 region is CSARDRAREGTDTQYF.

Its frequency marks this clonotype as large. The CDR3 reads CASSTPGQNYEQYF. V usage is TRBV5-1 and J usage is TRBJ2-7; as DNA is missing, the TRBD1 call by TCRdb cannot be tested. The CDR3 spans 14 residues. CDR1 is SGHRS and CDR2 is YFSETQ in the germline V gene.

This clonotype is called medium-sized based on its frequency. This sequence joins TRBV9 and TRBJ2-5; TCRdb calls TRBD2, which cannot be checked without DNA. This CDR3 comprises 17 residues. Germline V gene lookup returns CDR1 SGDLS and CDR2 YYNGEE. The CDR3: CASSAYPGTSGVETQYF.

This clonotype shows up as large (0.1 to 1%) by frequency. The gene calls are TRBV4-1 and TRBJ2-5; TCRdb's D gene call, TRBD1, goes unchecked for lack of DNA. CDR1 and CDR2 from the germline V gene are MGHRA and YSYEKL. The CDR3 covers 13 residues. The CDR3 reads CASSQEGEETQYF.

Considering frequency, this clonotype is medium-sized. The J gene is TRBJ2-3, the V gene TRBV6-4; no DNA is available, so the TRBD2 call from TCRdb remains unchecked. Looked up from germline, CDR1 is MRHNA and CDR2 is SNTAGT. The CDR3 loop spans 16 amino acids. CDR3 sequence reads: CASSDSTAGGRDTQYF.

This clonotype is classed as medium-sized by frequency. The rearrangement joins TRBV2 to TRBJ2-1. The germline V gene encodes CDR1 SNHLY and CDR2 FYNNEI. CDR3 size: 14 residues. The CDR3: CASSDQSSYNEQFF.